These T cell receptor beta chains were read from a single sample in a study of cytomegalovirus exposure and HLA in healthy donors. Method: immunoSEQ multiplex PCR; TCRdb's copy keeps in-frame clones and lacks some. The table includes approximately 160,000 clones, over 75% detected once. Sequenced material: PBMCs. The origin of the receptors is a man in his fifties or sixties in good health and CMV-seropositive. The CDR3 runs from the conserved cysteine through the conserved F or W. D genes are given only for firm matches. Part of the rows lack a size; the others show once, few, many or a class for expanded clones.

v_call,d_call,j_call,clone_size,cdr3_aa,cdr3_nt
TRBV5-1,TRBD1,TRBJ2-5,-,CASSPEQGWRETQYF,TGCGCCAGCAGCCCAGAACAGGGGTGGAGGGAGACCCAGTACTTC
TRBV30,-,TRBJ2-5,-,CAWSVRSSSTTETQYF,TGTGCCTGGAGTGTACGGAGCTCCTCAACGACAGAGACCCAGTACTTC
TRBV5-1,-,TRBJ2-1,-,CASSYLLYNEQFF,TGCGCCAGCAGTTACCTCCTATACAATGAGCAGTTCTTC
TRBV2,-,TRBJ2-3,-,CASRVSVEPQYF,TGTGCCAGCAGGGTTAGCGTCGAACCGCAGTATTTT
TRBV7-8,TRBD2,TRBJ2-7,-,CASSQKPREGLWEQYF,TGTGCCAGCAGCCAAAAACCGCGGGAGGGCCTTTGGGAGCAGTACTTC
TRBV14,-,TRBJ2-7,-,CASSQVLAATYEQYF,TGTGCCAGCAGCCAAGTATTAGCGGCCACCTACGAGCAGTACTTC
TRBV7-3,-,TRBJ2-7,-,CASTLMAGNIYEQYF,TGTGCCAGCACTCTGATGGCGGGGAATATCTACGAGCAGTACTTC
TRBV28,-,TRBJ2-7,-,CASSLRSQGVYEQYF,TGTGCCAGCAGTTTACGGAGTCAGGGTGTTTACGAGCAGTACTTC
TRBV12-5,-,TRBJ1-1,-,CASGLVLPGRYTEAFF,TGTGCTAGTGGTTTGGTACTGCCGGGTAGGTACACTGAAGCTTTCTTT
TRBV6-1,TRBD1,TRBJ1-2,-,CASSGDRGYGYTF,TGTGCCAGCAGCGGCGACAGGGGGTATGGCTACACCTTC
TRBV15,-,TRBJ1-1,-,CATSKRQSNTEAFF,TGTGCCACCAGCAAGAGACAGTCGAACACTGAAGCTTTCTTT
TRBV6-1,-,TRBJ2-2,-,CASATTADTGELFF,TGTGCCAGCGCGACCACAGCGGACACCGGGGAGCTGTTTTTT
TRBV29-1,-,TRBJ1-1,few,CSAGQGGTEAFF,TGCAGCGCTGGGCAGGGTGGCACTGAAGCTTTCTTT
TRBV11-2,-,TRBJ1-1,-,CASSAFRVKAFF,TGTGCCAGCAGCGCCTTCAGGGTGAAAGCTTTCTTT
TRBV9,TRBD1,TRBJ2-3,-,CASSRQGVDTQYF,TGTGCCAGCAGCCGACAGGGTGTAGATACGCAGTATTTT
TRBV18,TRBD1,TRBJ1-1,-,CASSRSGGALNTEAFF,TGTGCCAGCTCACGATCAGGGGGCGCGTTGAACACTGAAGCTTTCTTT
TRBV4-2,-,TRBJ1-3,-,CASSRGQPDTIYF,TGTGCCAGCAGCCGAGGACAACCAGACACCATATATTTT
TRBV18,-,TRBJ1-3,-,CASSPPNTGNTIYF,TGTGCCAGCTCACCACCGAACACCGGAAACACCATATATTTT
TRBV7-9,TRBD2,TRBJ2-7,-,CASSLGGVSYEQYF,TGTGCCAGCAGCTTGGGGGGGGTTTCCTACGAGCAGTACTTC
TRBV4-1,TRBD2,TRBJ2-3,few,CASSPKTGLAGNTDTQYF,TGCGCCAGCAGCCCCAAAACCGGACTAGCGGGGAACACAGATACGCAGTATTTT
TRBV6-5,-,TRBJ1-2,few,CASSYSSAGGGYTF,TGTGCCAGCAGTTACTCGTCGGCGGGCGGCGGCTACACCTTC
TRBV15,-,TRBJ2-7,-,CATSREWSRQPYYEQYF,TGTGCCACCAGCAGAGAGTGGAGTCGGCAGCCCTACTACGAGCAGTACTTC
TRBV4-1,TRBD1,TRBJ1-2,-,CASSQYEGANYGYTF,TGCGCCAGCAGCCAATACGAGGGGGCAAATTATGGCTACACCTTC
TRBV27,TRBD1,TRBJ2-1,few,CASSLTGTGTREQFF,TGTGCCAGCAGTTTAACCGGGACAGGGACACGAGAGCAGTTCTTC
TRBV7-9,TRBD1,TRBJ1-3,-,CASSLGQPSSGNTIYF,TGTGCCAGCAGCCTGGGACAGCCAAGCTCTGGAAACACCATATATTTT
TRBV11-2,TRBD1,TRBJ2-3,-,CASSKGTASTDTQYF,TGTGCCAGCAGCAAAGGGACAGCAAGCACAGATACGCAGTATTTT